This T cell receptor (beta chain) appears in the sequencing data of a study of read filtering for tumor transcriptome and immune sequencing (TCRdb year 2020). At the level of the whole study: The cohort had some 16 male and approximately 14 female patients with a mean age of roughly 70 years, ranging from about 40 to 85. Under revised international staging, roughly 8 patients fell into R-ISS I, some 15 into R-ISS II and six or seven into R-ISS III. After DNase treatment, whole-transcriptome libraries were prepared with the TruSeq RNA Access Library Prep Kit. TCR-region mapped reads per sample ranged from about 3.5 to 11 million with IR-seq versus only about 75 to 1,400 with RNA-seq. Using the same bone marrow samples, the study ran both targeted immune repertoire sequencing and bulk whole-transcriptome sequencing and then compared the TCR repertoires from each method. One of the main goals was to work out a read-filtering strategy for immune repertoire data, in particular whether clonotypes backed by only a single read should be removed.

This clonotype has at least ten counts. This clone's antigen is unknown. Within one base of it there is no much larger clone, and no base qualities were kept. Every patient had bone marrow sampled at the time of active disease. Ficoll-Hypaque density gradient centrifugation was used to isolate the bone marrow mononuclear cells. CD138-negative cells were obtained by negative selection after labeling with CD138 magnetic microbeads on a MACS separator, removing myeloma plasma cells. Flow cytometry on an Attune NxT with CD138 antibodies was used to check the purity of the isolated cells. TRIzol reagent was used to extract total RNA, which was then quantified with a NanoDrop spectrophotometer. For each patient, paired RNA-seq and IR-seq were run on the CD138-negative bone marrow sample from that patient. Study-level results and caveats: The correlation between IR-seq and RNA-seq shared clonotype proportions was increased by removal of single-read clonotypes. Single-read clonotypes made up 80% to 90% of clonotypes but only approximately 3.5% of total reads in IR-seq, compared with 65% to 75% of clonotypes and 35% to 55% of reads in RNA-seq. Rather than purified T cells, the sorted CD138-negative fraction was a mixed bone marrow immune population. IR-seq captured clonotypes at much higher depth and more reliably than RNA-seq, and smaller IR-seq throughput sufficed to identify most shared clonotypes.

The CDR3 numbers 14 residues from cysteine through phenylalanine. CDR3 DNA is the only sequence kept; it has 42 bases, read in frame from the first base. Via the germline V gene, CDR1 is MDHEN and CDR2 SYDVKM. V drops 2 bases and J drops 7 bases, leaving 12 bases in between. Starting from roughly 440 ng RNA, TCR libraries were constructed with the Immunoverse kit using molecular barcoded adaptors that cover the alpha/delta and beta/gamma chains. TCR library preparation used the same RNA that was used for transcriptome sequencing. TCR libraries were sequenced on an Illumina HiSeq 4000 with 2 x 150 cycles. The study's own analysis went as follows. Using MiXCR, which included quality filtering and error correction, TCR reads were aligned to human V, D, J and C references and then assembled into CDR3 clonotypes. The tcR package in R was used to analyze clonotype counts and gene usage diversity. For inspection of raw mapping reads, RNA-seq reads were mapped by STAR aligner version 2.5.3a onto GRCh37 of the human genome. IR-seq fastq files were randomly downsampled with Seqtk 1.3 to test the effect of sequencing depth on detected clonotypes. TCRdb took the public reads, trimmed them with fastp at Q25, ran MiXCR for clone calling and kept in-frame beta chains. Each record represents a unique CDR3 protein, reported with the most common genes and DNA among its rows. These V and J calls originate from TCRdb's pipeline instead of the authors' own analysis. This sample is represented by 75,000 to 95,000 distinct CDR3 sequences; over 9% of them were singletons. The top ten clonotypes cover approximately 15% of the sample.

The origin of this receptor is a donor aged 40 or older with multiple myeloma. This receptor chain uses TRBV28 and TRBJ1-5; a weak D assignment points to TRBD1 (6 bases agree). Sequenced material: a population of CD138-negative cells sorted from bone marrow. The cell subset or site tag for this specimen amounts to: bone marrow mononuclear cells depleted of CD138+ plasma/myeloma cells by negative magnetic selection. The nucleotide sequence is given as TGTGCCAGCAGTTTAAACAGGGTTGAACAGCCCCAGCATTTT. Its coded protein is CASSLNRVEQPQHF.